These 28 T cell receptor beta chains were all obtained from the same sample, sequenced in a study of human T cells and chemical hapten exposure. As to time point: pre-sensitization, week 0. Indicated treatment: therapeutic diphenylcyclopropenone sensitization with weekly scalp DPC. TCRdb re-called the RACE reads with MiXCR, one entry per CDR3 protein. The profile shows approximately 370,000 distinct CDR3 sequences, approximately 5.8% of them singletons. Here the sequenced sample was whole blood, taken in connection with sensitization to the hapten diphenylcyclopropenone (DPC). These receptors were collected from a woman aged 18-35 years with alopecia areata. Some clones in this sample may be carry-over from other donors' samples.

The sample holds a few counts of this clonotype. The chain couples TRBV7-2 to TRBJ1-5, with TRBD1 identical over 9 bases. CDR1 and CDR2 (germline): SGHTA, FQGNSA. The V and J ends lost 5 bases and 2 bases, in that order; junction bases with no gene match: 4. The CDR3 runs to 15 residues. For the CDR3, the DNA is TGTGCCAGCAGCGAACAGGGGGCGCGCAATCAGCCCCAGCATTTT. This codes for CASSEQGARNQPQHF.

The gene calls are TRBV6-1 and TRBJ1-1, with D uncertain. V gave up 8 bases and J gave up 2 bases, with 15 bases separating them. Germline CDR1 is MNHNS and CDR2 is SASEGT. CDR3 length equals 14 residues. In DNA form, the CDR3 reads TGTGCCAGCGCCCCTCTACAGATTAACACTGAAGCTTTCTTT. Translating it yields CASAPLQINTEAFF.

Only a few counts were recorded for this clonotype. V gene TRBV29-1 combines with J gene TRBJ2-7; 11 bases match TRBD1. The V gene end was trimmed by 7 bases and the J gene end by 2 bases; junction bases not matched to a gene: 4. CDR1 SQVTM and CDR2 ANQGSEA come from the germline V gene. CDR3 length: 13 residues. CDR3 sequence reads: CSAWDRGTYEQYF. DNA of the CDR3: TGCAGCGCGTGGGACAGGGGGACCTACGAGCAGTACTTC.

J is TRBJ2-3 and V is TRBV12-3 or TRBV12-4; D uncertain. The CDR3 is made up of 13 amino acids. V was cut by 3 bases and J by 6 bases, with 10 bases left in between. CDR3 protein: CASSFNSLDTQYF. The CDR3 DNA reads as TGTGCCAGCAGTTTCAATAGCTTGGATACGCAGTATTTT.

At least ten counts were recorded for this clonotype. The rearrangement uses TRBV3-1 and TRBJ1-2; no definite D call. Germline-derived CDR1 and CDR2 are LGHDT and YNNKEL (reference sequence). The CDR3 loop spans 15 amino acids. The germline V and J ends were trimmed by 1 base and 5 bases, with 14 bases remaining between them. CDR3 nucleotide sequence: TGTGCCAGCAGCCAAGTTACCCCACCCCCTTATGGCTACACCTTC. Its protein product is CASSQVTPPPYGYTF.

This chain joins TRBV14 and TRBJ1-2; tentative D call: TRBD1 (6 bases). V gave up 3 bases and J gave up 8 bases, with 13 bases separating them. This CDR3 spans 13 amino acids. Germline CDR1 reads SGHDN; CDR2 reads FVKESK. The CDR3 nucleotides read TGTGCCAGCAGCCATGGGGCAAGGGGGGGCTACACCTTC. This translates into CASSHGARGGYTF.

Written as DNA, the CDR3 is TGTGCCACCAGTGACCGACTAGCGGGGCAAGAGACCCAGTACTTC. Protein sequence: CATSDRLAGQETQYF. The chain joins TRBV24-1 to TRBJ2-5; the match to TRBD2 covers 11 bases. The J segment lost 2 bases and the V segment lost 4 bases, leaving 2 bases of the junction unmatched. The CDR3 runs to 15 residues. Germline V CDR1 and CDR2: KGHDR, SFDVKD.

The V call is TRBV7-2, the J call TRBJ1-1; D is possibly TRBD1 (5 bases). The CDR3 runs 16 residues. The ends were cut back, 3 bases at V and 5 bases at J, with 19 bases in the middle. Germline CDR1 reads SGHTA; CDR2 reads FQGNSA. The CDR3 nucleotides are TGTGCCAGCAGCTTGATGAACCGGGTGGGACGGACTGAAGCTTTCTTT. Amino acids: CASSLMNRVGRTEAFF.

This clonotype was picked up many times. The CDR3 coding sequence is TGTGCCAGCAGTTTATCCCTCGGTGAGCAGTTCTTC. This encodes CASSLSLGEQFF. The chain recombines TRBV12-3 or TRBV12-4 with TRBJ2-1; D uncertain. The CDR3 covers 12 residues. V lost 2 bases and J lost 9, with 8 bases in between.

The rearrangement links TRBV2 to TRBJ1-2, with unresolved D. V gave up 7 bases and J gave up 2 bases, with 8 bases separating them. Per the germline V gene, CDR1 is SNHLY and CDR2 is FYNNEI. CDR3 length: 12 residues. CDR3 amino acids: CASTYSNYGYTF. CDR3 in DNA: TGTGCCAGCACCTACAGCAACTATGGCTACACCTTC.

The J gene is TRBJ2-7, the V gene TRBV20-1; D is possibly TRBD2 (6 bases). The CDR3 has 14 residues. Germline lookup yields CDR1 DFQATT and CDR2 SNEGSKA (reference sequence). Trimming cost V 3 bases and J 1 base, with 13 bases left between them. Here the CDR3 reads CSARPRDFSYEQYF. In nucleotides, the CDR3 is TGCAGTGCTAGGCCCCGGGACTTTTCCTACGAGCAGTACTTC.

This clonotype was seen ten or more times. V usage is TRBV7-9 and J usage is TRBJ1-1; D is ambiguous. The CDR3 has 11 residues. Germline lookup yields CDR1 SEHNR and CDR2 FQNEAQ (reference sequence). Trimming removed 2 bases at V and 7 bases at J, with 5 bases between. The CDR3: CASSLLSEAFF. For the CDR3, the DNA is TGTGCCAGCAGCTTACTCAGTGAAGCTTTCTTT.

This clonotype was seen only a few times. The chain carries TRBV18 and TRBJ2-7; TRBD1 matches at 9 bases. The ends lost 2 bases at V and 2 bases at J; junction bases unmatched: 4. Germline V CDR1 and CDR2: KGHSH, LQKENI. This CDR3 is built from 15 residues. CDR3 sequence: CASSPWTGEAYEQYF. The CDR3 DNA sequence: TGTGCCAGCTCACCATGGACAGGGGAGGCCTACGAGCAGTACTTC.

The chain links TRBV5-5 to TRBJ2-7; TRBD1 might be the D (5 bases). Trimming took 0 bases from V and 6 from J, leaving 10 bases between them. Germline V gene data show CDR1 as SGHKS and CDR2 as YYEKEE (reference sequence). This CDR3 contains 13 residues. CDR3 in amino acids: CASSLVPGLEQYF. CDR3 bases: TGTGCCAGCAGCTTGGTTCCAGGGCTCGAGCAGTACTTC.

This clonotype was observed many times. V is TRBV4-3 and J is TRBJ2-1; 9 nucleotides match TRBD1. Germline V lookup: CDR1 LGHNA, CDR2 YSLEER. V lost 0 bases to trimming and J lost 3 bases; unmatched junction nucleotides: 9. CDR3 length equals 18 residues. The CDR3 spells CASSQEISGTGNYNEQFF. In DNA form, the CDR3 reads TGCGCCAGCAGCCAAGAAATCTCCGGGACAGGGAACTACAATGAGCAGTTCTTC.

The sample holds many counts of this clonotype. The chain joins TRBV3-1 to TRBJ2-5; TRBD2 might be the D (5 bases). Germline CDR1 is LGHDT and CDR2 is YNNKEL (reference sequence). The V and J ends lost 5 bases and 2 bases respectively, with 12 bases between them. This CDR3 is built from 14 residues. CDR3 loop: CASSSILDQETQYF. Here the CDR3 DNA reads TGTGCCAGCAGCTCAATACTAGATCAAGAGACCCAGTACTTC.

The V gene is TRBV7-2, the J gene TRBJ2-3; D is uncertain. Trimming removed 0 bases at V and 4 bases at J, with 11 bases between. This CDR3 is 15 amino acids long. The germline CDR1 and CDR2 sequences are SGHTA and FQGNSA. Here the CDR3 DNA reads TGTGCCAGCAGCTTAGCGGTTGGGGTCGCAGATACGCAGTATTTT. Residues: CASSLAVGVADTQYF.

The table lists this clonotype with many counts. This sequence joins TRBV29-1 and TRBJ2-3, with 11 bases fitting TRBD2. V dropped 6 bases and J dropped 0; count of bases not matched to a gene: 5. The CDR3 has 15 amino acids. Germline loops: CDR1 SQVTM, CDR2 ANQGSEA. This chain's CDR3 is CSVALAGGSTDTQYF. The CDR3 DNA reads as TGCAGCGTGGCCCTAGCGGGGGGAAGCACAGATACGCAGTATTTT.

This clonotype was detected many times. V usage is TRBV4-3 and J usage is TRBJ1-1; D might be TRBD1 (6 bases). CDR3 length: 16 residues. V lost 1 base and J 0 bases, leaving 12 bases between the germline ends. Germline V gene sequence: CDR1 LGHNA, CDR2 YSLEER. The CDR3 protein is CASSQARQVLNTEAFF. The CDR3 DNA follows: TGCGCCAGCAGCCAAGCCAGACAGGTCTTGAACACTGAAGCTTTCTTT.

This clonotype was detected ten times or more. This chain links TRBV19 with TRBJ2-3; 8 bases map to TRBD2. CDR1 is LNHDA and CDR2 is SQIVND in the germline V gene (reference sequence). V shed 5 bases and J 2 bases; nucleotides not matched to a gene: 21. This CDR3 region has 20 residues. The CDR3 DNA reads TGTGCCAGTAGTCTCAAAACTAGCGGCGCGGTCTCAATAGTCACAGATACGCAGTATTTT. Residues: CASSLKTSGAVSIVTDTQYF.

This clonotype was counted between two and nine times. This chain joins TRBV7-9 and TRBJ2-3; no clear D gene. V was clipped by 1 base and J by 6 bases, with 14 bases between them. The germline CDR1 and CDR2 sequences are SEHNR and FQNEAQ (reference sequence). The CDR3 is made up of 15 amino acids. The CDR3 bases are TGTGCCAGCAGCTTAGGAGCAAGCGAGACGGATACGCAGTATTTT. It encodes CASSLGASETDTQYF. Full variable domain (rest looked up from reference TRBV7-9 and TRBJ2-3): DTGVSQNPRHKITKRGQNVTFRCDPISEHNRLYWYRQTLGQGPEFLTYFQNEAQLEKSRLLSDRFSAERPKGSFSTLEIQRTEQGDSAMYLCASSLGASETDTQYFGPGTRLTVL.

This chain connects TRBV12-3 or TRBV12-4 to TRBJ1-5; no reliable D call. The CDR3 is 15 residues long. Trimming took off 6 bases at V and 7 bases at J, with 19 bases between the two ends. CDR3 sequence reads: CASSRLSAVNQPQHF. In nucleotides, the CDR3 is TGTGCCAGCAGCCGGTTGTCAGCGGTAAACCAGCCCCAGCATTTT.

This clonotype was seen more than once but under ten times. The gene calls are TRBV2 and TRBJ1-3; D possibly corresponds to TRBD1 (5 bases). The CDR3 has 13 amino acids. V was clipped by 6 bases and J by 4 bases, with 10 bases between them. The V gene's germline CDR1 is SNHLY and CDR2 FYNNEI. The CDR3 DNA sequence: TGTGCCAGCAGGGACATGACGGGAAACACCATATATTTT. Its protein product is CASRDMTGNTIYF.

The chain has TRBV15 and TRBJ2-5, with D uncertain. Germline V CDR1 and CDR2: LNHNV, YYDKDF (reference sequence). The CDR3 contains 15 residues. V was cut by 1 base and J by 5 bases, with 14 bases left in between. CDR3 DNA sequence: TGTGCCACCAGCAGAGCTAGAGTTCGGGCGGAGACCCAGTACTTC. As protein: CATSRARVRAETQYF.

This clonotype appeared a few times. This CDR3 is CATSDRRGGANTGELFF. In nucleotides, the CDR3 is TGTGCCACCAGTGATAGGCGGGGCGGCGCGAACACCGGGGAGCTGTTTTTT. The chain is built from TRBV24-1 and TRBJ2-2; weak D call: TRBD2 (6 bases). Germline V gives CDR1 KGHDR, CDR2 SFDVKD. The CDR3 spans 17 residues. Trimming left V 3 bases short and J 0 bases short, with 13 bases between.

Only a few counts were recorded for this clonotype. The genes are TRBV3-1 and TRBJ2-1, with TRBD2 matching over 9 bases. From germline, CDR1 is LGHDT and CDR2 YNNKEL (reference sequence). There are 13 residues in the CDR3. V trimming: 2 bases; J trimming: 13 bases; junction bases outside the gene matches: 6. CDR3 protein: CASSQSGGGAQFF. Written as DNA, the CDR3 is TGTGCCAGCAGCCAATCCGGCGGGGGGGCTCAGTTCTTC.

This clonotype was seen a handful of times. The chain combines TRBV5-1 with TRBJ2-3; 7 bases match TRBD1. The CDR3 runs 15 residues. In germline, CDR1 is SGHRS, CDR2 YFSETQ. V was clipped by 3 bases and J by 3 bases; unmatched bases: 7. CDR3 DNA: TGCGCCAGCAGCTGGAGACAGGGTGGGACAGATACGCAGTATTTT. It translates to CASSWRQGGTDTQYF.

The V call is TRBV5-6, the J call TRBJ2-5; no reliable D call. CDR3 length equals 13 residues. CDR1 is SGHDT, CDR2 YYEEEE, per germline. Trimming took 1 base from V and 4 from J, leaving 8 bases between them. The CDR3 is CASSLYGSETQYF. The CDR3 nucleotides are TGTGCCAGCAGCTTGTATGGTTCAGAGACCCAGTACTTC.